Listed below are T cell receptor beta chains from one sample, sequenced in a study of T-cell reconstitution after alpha-beta-depleted transplantation in children. MiXCR was run by TCRdb on the PCR reads, yielding one entry per CDR3 protein. The sample lists some 400,000 distinct CDR3 sequences; 20% were seen once. Sequencing used PBMCs from the stem cell graft donor, obtained from the stem cell graft. These TCRs come from a human donor who donated a stem cell graft to a child with acute myeloid leukemia. Both conserved end residues are part of each CDR3. D genes are given only for firm matches. Clone size is shown for a subset of rows, as once, few, many or a class of expanded clone.

V gene	J gene	D gene	clone size	CDR3 protein	CDR3 DNA
TRBV6-2/TRBV6-3	TRBJ2-5	TRBD2	many	CASNLAGESETQYF	TGTGCCAGCAATCTAGCGGGAGAATCGGAGACCCAGTACTTC
TRBV6-5	TRBJ2-5	NA	many	CASRGEVGQETQYF	TGTGCCAGCAGGGGCGAGGTCGGCCAAGAGACCCAGTACTTC
TRBV7-3	TRBJ2-4	NA	NA	CASSHSGGNIQYF	TGTGCCAGCAGCCACAGCGGTGGGAACATTCAGTACTTC
TRBV7-3	TRBJ2-3	NA	NA	CASSLSQSTDTQYF	TGTGCCAGCAGCTTAAGCCAGAGCACAGATACGCAGTATTTT
TRBV12-3/TRBV12-4	TRBJ2-1	TRBD2	NA	CASRPPSGSQHHNEQFF	TGTGCCAGCAGACCTCCTAGCGGGAGTCAGCATCACAATGAGCAGTTCTTC
TRBV6-2/TRBV6-3	TRBJ2-3	TRBD2	NA	CASSSLGRATDTQYF	TGTGCCAGCAGTTCTTTGGGGAGGGCCACAGATACGCAGTATTTT
TRBV12-3/TRBV12-4	TRBJ2-3	TRBD2	NA	CASRGTSGSSTDTQYF	TGTGCCAGCAGAGGGACTAGCGGGAGTAGCACAGATACGCAGTATTTT
TRBV7-3	TRBJ1-5	TRBD1	many	CASSLRAGGSNQPQHF	TGTGCCAGCAGCTTAAGGGCAGGGGGCAGCAATCAGCCCCAGCATTTT
TRBV29-1	TRBJ2-3	TRBD2	NA	CSAPGLAGVNTQYF	TGCAGCGCCCCGGGACTAGCGGGAGTAAATACGCAGTATTTT
TRBV29-1	TRBJ2-6	TRBD2	NA	CSAIPSGGAGANVLTF	TGCAGCGCCATCCCATCGGGGGGAGCGGGGGCCAACGTCCTGACTTTC